These T cell receptor beta chains were read from a single sample in a study of shared T cell receptors in the human thymus. Here immunoSEQ multiplex PCR was the method, and the copy in TCRdb shows in-frame clones only, minus some. This table holds hundreds of thousands of clones, around nine tenths found once. The sample also formed part of further work on human thymus T cells.

The sequenced sample was thymocytes. These receptors were collected from a boy under two years old with a congenital heart defect. The conserved cysteine and the conserved F or W are not part of the CDR3 here.

J gene | CDR3 length | V gene | CDR3 protein
TRBJ2-7 | 13 | TRBV14 | ASSRSQAPSDEQY
TRBJ2-7 | 13 | TRBV27 | ASRTSGSISYEQY
TRBJ1-2 | 14 | TRBV27 | ASTISPGQGIPGYT
TRBJ2-1 | 14 | TRBV5-1 | ASSSRLLPEVNEQF
TRBJ2-7 | 15 | TRBV28 | ASSLYGLAGPSYEQY
TRBJ1-1 | 12 | TRBV27 | ASSLAHRDTEAF
TRBJ2-7 | 15 | TRBV15 | ATSRRTVGGLAGEQY
TRBJ2-5 | 15 | TRBV14 | ASSQEKQGADQETQY
TRBJ2-5 | 14 | TRBV6-5 | ASSYSTGTSDQGKY
TRBJ2-1 | 11 | TRBV2 | ASSEWQYNEQF
TRBJ2-4 | 17 | TRBV15 | ATSRAQGGVWGPKNIQY